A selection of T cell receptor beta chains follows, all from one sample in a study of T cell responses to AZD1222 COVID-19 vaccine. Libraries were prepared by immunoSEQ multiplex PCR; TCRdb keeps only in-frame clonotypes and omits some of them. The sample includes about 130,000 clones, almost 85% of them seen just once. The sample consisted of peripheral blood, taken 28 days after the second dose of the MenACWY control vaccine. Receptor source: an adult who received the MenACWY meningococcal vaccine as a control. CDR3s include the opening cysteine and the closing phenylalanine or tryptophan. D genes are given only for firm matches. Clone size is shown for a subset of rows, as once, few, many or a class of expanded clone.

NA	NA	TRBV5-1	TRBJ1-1	TGCGCCAGCAGGGCCGGGACCCTCCGGAACACTGAAGCTTTCTTT	CASRAGTLRNTEAFF
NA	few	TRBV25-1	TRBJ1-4	TGTGCCAGCAGCCAAACAAAGGGAAAACTGTTTTTT	CASSQTKGKLFF
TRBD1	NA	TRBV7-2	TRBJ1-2	TGTGCCAGCAGACCAGGGGGATTCCATGGCTACACCTTC	CASRPGGFHGYTF
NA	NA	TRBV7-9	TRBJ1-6	TGTGCCAGCAGCTTAGCGCCGAGCGGGGTTTTTTATTCACCCCTCCACTTT	CASSLAPSGVFYSPLHF
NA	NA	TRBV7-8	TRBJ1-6	TGTGCCAGCAGCTGGTCATCACAGGCTAATTCACCCCTCCACTTT	CASSWSSQANSPLHF
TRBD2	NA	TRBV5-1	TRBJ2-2	TGCGCCAGCAGCTTCGACGAAGGGAGGGTCACCGGGGAGCTGTTTTTT	CASSFDEGRVTGELFF
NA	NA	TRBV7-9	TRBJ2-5	TGTGCCAGCAGCCCCCATGCTCTGGTCCAAGAGACCCAGTACTTC	CASSPHALVQETQYF
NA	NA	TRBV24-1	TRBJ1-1	TGTGCCACCGCGGGCGGAGTGAACACTGAAGCTTTCTTT	CATAGGVNTEAFF
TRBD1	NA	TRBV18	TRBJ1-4	TGTGCCAGCTCACCACCCGGACAGGGAAATGAAAAACTGTTTTTT	CASSPPGQGNEKLFF
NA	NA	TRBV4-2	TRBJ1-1	TGTGCCAGCAGCCAGGCCCAAGGACTTGCGAACACTGAAGCTTTCTTT	CASSQAQGLANTEAFF
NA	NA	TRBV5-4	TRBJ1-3	TGTGCCAGCAGCTCCACAGCTACTGGAGGAAACACCATATATTTT	CASSSTATGGNTIYF
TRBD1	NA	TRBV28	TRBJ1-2	TGTGCCAGCAGTACTCTCCCGGGACAGGGCTCTGCTAACTATGGCTACACCTTC	CASSTLPGQGSANYGYTF